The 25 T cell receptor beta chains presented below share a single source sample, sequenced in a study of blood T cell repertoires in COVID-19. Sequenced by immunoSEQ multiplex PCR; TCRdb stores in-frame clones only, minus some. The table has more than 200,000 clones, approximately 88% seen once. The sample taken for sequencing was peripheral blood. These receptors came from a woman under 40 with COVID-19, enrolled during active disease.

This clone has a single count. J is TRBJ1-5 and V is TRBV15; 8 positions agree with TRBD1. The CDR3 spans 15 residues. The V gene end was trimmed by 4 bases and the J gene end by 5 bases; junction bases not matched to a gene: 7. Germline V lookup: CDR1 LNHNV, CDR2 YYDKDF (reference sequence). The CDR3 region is CATSKQGDLYQPQHF. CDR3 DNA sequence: TGTGCCACCAGCAAACAGGGGGATTTGTATCAGCCCCAGCATTTT. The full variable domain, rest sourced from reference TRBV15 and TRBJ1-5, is DAMVIQNPRYQVTQFGKPVTLSCSQTLNHNVMYWYQQKSSQAPKLLFHYYDKDFNNEADTPDNFQSRRPNTSFCFLDIRSPGLGDTAMYLCATSKQGDLYQPQHFGDGTRLSIL.

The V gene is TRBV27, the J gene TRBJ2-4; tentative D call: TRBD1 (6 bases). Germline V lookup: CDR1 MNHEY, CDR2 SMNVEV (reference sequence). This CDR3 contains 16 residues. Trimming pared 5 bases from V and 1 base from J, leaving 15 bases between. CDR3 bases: TGTGCCAGCAGTCTCGGGACACCTCGGGCCAAAAACATTCAGTACTTC. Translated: CASSLGTPRAKNIQYF.

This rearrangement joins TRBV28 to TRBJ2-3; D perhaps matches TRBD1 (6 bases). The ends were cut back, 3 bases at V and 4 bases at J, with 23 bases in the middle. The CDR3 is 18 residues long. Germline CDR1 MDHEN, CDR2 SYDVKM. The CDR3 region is CASSFTPRNTGFADTQYF. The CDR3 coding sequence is TGTGCCAGCAGTTTTACCCCCCGGAACACAGGGTTTGCAGATACGCAGTATTTT.

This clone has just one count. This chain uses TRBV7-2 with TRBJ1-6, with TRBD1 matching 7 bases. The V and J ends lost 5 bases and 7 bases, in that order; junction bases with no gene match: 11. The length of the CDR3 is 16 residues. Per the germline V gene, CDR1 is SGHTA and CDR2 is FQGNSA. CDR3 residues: CASSPRGQLLNSPLHF. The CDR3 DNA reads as TGTGCCAGCAGCCCACGGGGACAGCTGCTCAATTCACCCCTCCACTTT.

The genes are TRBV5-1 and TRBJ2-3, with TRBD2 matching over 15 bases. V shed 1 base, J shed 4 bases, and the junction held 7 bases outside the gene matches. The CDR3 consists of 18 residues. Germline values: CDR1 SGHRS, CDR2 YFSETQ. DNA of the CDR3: TGCGCCAGCAGCTTGTTGGGACTAGCGGGAGGAGGGTCAGATACGCAGTATTTT. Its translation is CASSLLGLAGGGSDTQYF.

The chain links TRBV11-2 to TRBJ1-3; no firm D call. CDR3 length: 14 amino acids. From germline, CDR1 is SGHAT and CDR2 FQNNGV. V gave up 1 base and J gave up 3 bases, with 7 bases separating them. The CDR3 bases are TGTGCCAGCAGCTTAGTTGGCCATGGAAACACCATATATTTT. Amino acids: CASSLVGHGNTIYF.

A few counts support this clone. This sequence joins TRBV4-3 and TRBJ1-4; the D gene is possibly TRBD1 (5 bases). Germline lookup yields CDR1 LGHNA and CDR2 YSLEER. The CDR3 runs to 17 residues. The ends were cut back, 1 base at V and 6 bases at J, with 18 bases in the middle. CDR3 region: CASSQVTSGFNDEKLFF. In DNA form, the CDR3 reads TGCGCCAGCAGCCAAGTGACCTCAGGGTTTAACGATGAAAAACTGTTTTTT.

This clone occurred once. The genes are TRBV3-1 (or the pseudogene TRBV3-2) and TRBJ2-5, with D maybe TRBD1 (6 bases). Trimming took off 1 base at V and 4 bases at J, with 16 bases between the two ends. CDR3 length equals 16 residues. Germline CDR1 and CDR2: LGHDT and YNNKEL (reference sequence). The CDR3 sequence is CASSQGGGGLVETQYF. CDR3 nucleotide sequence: TGTGCCAGCAGCCAAGGTGGGGGCGGGTTAGTAGAGACCCAGTACTTC.

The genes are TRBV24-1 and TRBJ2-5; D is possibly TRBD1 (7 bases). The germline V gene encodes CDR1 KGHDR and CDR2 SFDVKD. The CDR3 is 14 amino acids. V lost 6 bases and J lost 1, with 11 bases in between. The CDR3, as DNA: TGTGCCACCAGTCGCCAGGGGGGCCAAGAGACCCAGTACTTC. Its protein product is CATSRQGGQETQYF.

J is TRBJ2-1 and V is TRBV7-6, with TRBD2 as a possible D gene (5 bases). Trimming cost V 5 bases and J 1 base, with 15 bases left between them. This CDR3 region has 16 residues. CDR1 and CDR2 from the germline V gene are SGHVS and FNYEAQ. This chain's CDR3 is CASSLIMGVSYNEQFF. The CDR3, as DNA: TGTGCCAGCAGCCTCATTATGGGAGTTTCCTACAATGAGCAGTTCTTC.

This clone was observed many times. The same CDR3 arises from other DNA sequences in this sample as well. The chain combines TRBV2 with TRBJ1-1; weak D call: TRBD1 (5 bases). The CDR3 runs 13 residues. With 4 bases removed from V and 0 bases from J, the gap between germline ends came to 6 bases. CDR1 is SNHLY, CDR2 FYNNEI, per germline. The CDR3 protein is CASSGQMNTEAFF. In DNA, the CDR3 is TGTGCCAGCAGTGGACAGATGAACACTGAAGCTTTCTTT.

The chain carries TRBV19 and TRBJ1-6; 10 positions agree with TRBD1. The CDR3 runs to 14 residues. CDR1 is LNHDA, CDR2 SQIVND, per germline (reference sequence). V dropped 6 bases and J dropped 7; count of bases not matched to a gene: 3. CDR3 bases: TGTGCCAGTAGGCCGGGACAGGGGAATTCACCCCTCCACTTT. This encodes CASRPGQGNSPLHF. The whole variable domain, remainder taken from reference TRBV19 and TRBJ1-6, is DGGITQSPKYLFRKEGQNVTLSCEQNLNHDAMYWYRQDPGQGLRLIYYSQIVNDFQKGDIAEGYSVSREKKESFPLTVTSAQKNPTAFYLCASRPGQGNSPLHFGNGTRLTVT.

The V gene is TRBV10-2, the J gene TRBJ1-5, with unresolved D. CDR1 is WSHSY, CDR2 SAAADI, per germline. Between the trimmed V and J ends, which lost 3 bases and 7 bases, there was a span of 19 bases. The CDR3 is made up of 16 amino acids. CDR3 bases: TGCGCCAGCAGTGATCTCCTAGCGGGTAGTGGCCAGCCCCAGCATTTT. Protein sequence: CASSDLLAGSGQPQHF.

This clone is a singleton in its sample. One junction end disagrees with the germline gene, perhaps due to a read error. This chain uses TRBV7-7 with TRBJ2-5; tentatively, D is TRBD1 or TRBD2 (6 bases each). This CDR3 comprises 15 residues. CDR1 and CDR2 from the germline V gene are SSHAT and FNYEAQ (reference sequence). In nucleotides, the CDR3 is TGTGCTAGCAGCTTAGGGGGAGGCCCGGCGGAGACCCAGTACTTC. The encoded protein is CASSLGGGPAETQYF.

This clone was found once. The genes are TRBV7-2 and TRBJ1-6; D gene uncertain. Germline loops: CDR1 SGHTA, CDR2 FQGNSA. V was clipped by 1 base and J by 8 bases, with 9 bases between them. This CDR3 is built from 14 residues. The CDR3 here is CASSLEQQYSPLHF. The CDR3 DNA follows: TGTGCCAGCAGCTTAGAACAGCAGTATTCACCCCTCCACTTT.

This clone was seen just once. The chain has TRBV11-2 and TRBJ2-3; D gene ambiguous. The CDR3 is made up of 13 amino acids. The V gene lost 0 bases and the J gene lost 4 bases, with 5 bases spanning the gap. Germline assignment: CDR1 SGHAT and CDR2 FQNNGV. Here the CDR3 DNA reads TGTGCCAGCAGCTTAGATCGTGCAGATACGCAGTATTTT. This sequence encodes CASSLDRADTQYF.

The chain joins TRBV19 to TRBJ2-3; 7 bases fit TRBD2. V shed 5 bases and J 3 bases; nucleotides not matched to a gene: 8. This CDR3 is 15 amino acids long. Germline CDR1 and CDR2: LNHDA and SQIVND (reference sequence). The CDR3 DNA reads TGTGCCAGTAGTCCAACTCCCGGGGGGACAGATACGCAGTATTTT. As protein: CASSPTPGGTDTQYF. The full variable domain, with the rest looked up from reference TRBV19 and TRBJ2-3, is DGGITQSPKYLFRKEGQNVTLSCEQNLNHDAMYWYRQDPGQGLRLIYYSQIVNDFQKGDIAEGYSVSREKKESFPLTVTSAQKNPTAFYLCASSPTPGGTDTQYFGPGTRLTVL.

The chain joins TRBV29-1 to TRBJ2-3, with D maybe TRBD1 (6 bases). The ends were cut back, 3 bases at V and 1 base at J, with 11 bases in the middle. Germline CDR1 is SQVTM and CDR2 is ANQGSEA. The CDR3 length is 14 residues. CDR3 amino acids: CSVERAGGTDTQYF. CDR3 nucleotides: TGCAGCGTTGAGCGAGCAGGGGGCACAGATACGCAGTATTTT.

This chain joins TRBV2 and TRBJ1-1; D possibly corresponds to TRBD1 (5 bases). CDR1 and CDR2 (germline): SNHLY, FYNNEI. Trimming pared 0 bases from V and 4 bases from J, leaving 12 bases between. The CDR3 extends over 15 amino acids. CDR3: CASSEALRGITEAFF. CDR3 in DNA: TGTGCCAGCAGTGAAGCGCTCCGGGGGATCACTGAAGCTTTCTTT.

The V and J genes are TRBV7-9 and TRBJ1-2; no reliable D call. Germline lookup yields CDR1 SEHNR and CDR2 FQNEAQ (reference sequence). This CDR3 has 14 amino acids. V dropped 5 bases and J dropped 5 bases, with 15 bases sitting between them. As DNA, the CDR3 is TGTGCCAGCAGCAACACAGAGACCGTATATGGCTACACCTTC. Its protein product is CASSNTETVYGYTF.

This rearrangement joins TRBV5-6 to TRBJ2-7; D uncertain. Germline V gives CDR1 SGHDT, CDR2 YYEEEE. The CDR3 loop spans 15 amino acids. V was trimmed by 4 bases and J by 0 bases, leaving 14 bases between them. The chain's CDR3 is CASSNIEVDSYEQYF. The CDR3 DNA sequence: TGTGCCAGCAGCAATATCGAGGTGGACTCCTACGAGCAGTACTTC.

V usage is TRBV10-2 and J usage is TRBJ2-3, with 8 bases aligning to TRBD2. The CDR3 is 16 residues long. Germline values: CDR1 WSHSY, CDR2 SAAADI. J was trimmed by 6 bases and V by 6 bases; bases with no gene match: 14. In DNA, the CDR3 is TGCGCCAGCAGATTGAAGCGGGAGTTGATTTTGGATACGCAGTATTTT. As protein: CASRLKRELILDTQYF.

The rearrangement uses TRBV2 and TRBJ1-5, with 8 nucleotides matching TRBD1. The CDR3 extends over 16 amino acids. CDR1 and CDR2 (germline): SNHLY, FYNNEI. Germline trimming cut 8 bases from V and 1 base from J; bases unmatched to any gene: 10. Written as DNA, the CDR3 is TGTGCCAGCGACCGATCAGGGGGCTCGAGCAATCAGCCCCAGCATTTT. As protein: CASDRSGGSSNQPQHF.

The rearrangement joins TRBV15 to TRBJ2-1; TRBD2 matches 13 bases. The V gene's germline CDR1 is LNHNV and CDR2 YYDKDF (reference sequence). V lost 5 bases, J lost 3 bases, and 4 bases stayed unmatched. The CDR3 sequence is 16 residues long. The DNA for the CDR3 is TGTGCCACCAGCGAGAGACTAGCGGGGGGCTACAATGAGCAGTTCTTC. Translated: CATSERLAGGYNEQFF. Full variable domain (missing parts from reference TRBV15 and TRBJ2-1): DAMVIQNPRYQVTQFGKPVTLSCSQTLNHNVMYWYQQKSSQAPKLLFHYYDKDFNNEADTPDNFQSRRPNTSFCFLDIRSPGLGDTAMYLCATSERLAGGYNEQFFGPGTRLTVL.

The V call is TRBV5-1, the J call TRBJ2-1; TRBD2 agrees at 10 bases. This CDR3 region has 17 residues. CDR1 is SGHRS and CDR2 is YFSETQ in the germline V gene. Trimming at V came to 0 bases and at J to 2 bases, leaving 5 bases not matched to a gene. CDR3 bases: TGCGCCAGCAGCTTGGGTTCCCTAGCGGGAGCCTACAATGAGCAGTTCTTC. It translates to CASSLGSLAGAYNEQFF.